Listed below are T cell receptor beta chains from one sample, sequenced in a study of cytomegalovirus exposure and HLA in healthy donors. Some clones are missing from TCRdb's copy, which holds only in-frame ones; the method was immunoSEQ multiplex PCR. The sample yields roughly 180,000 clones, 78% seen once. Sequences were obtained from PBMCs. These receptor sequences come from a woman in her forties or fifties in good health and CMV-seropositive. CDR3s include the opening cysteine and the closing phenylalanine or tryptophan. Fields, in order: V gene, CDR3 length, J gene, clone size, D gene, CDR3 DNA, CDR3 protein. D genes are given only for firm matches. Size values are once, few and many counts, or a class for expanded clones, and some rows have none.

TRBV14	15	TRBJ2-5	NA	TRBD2	TGTGCCAGCAGCCCACAAGCGGGGGGACAAGAGACCCAGTACTTC	CASSPQAGGQETQYF
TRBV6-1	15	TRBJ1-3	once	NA	TGTGCCAGCAGTTCTCGGTCTTACCCTGGAAACACCATATATTTT	CASSSRSYPGNTIYF
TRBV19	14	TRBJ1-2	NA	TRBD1	TGTGCCAGTAGTATCGGGGGACAGCTGAGGAGCTACACCTTC	CASSIGGQLRSYTF
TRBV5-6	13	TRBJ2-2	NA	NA	TGTGCCAGCAGCGTACAGAACACCGGGGAGCTGTTTTTT	CASSVQNTGELFF
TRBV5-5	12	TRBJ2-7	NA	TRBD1	TGTGCCAGCAGCTGGACAGGGGAGGAGCAGTACTTC	CASSWTGEEQYF
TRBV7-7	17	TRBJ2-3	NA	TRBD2	TGTGCTAGCAGCTTACGCAGGACTAGCGGGGGCACAGATACGCAGTATTTT	CASSLRRTSGGTDTQYF
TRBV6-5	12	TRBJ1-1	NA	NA	TGTGCCAGCCTGCGAGTGAGCACTGAAGCTTTCTTT	CASLRVSTEAFF
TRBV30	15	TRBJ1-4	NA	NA	TGTGCCTGGCAAGGGGACGGGAGAGTTAATGAAAAACTGTTTTTT	CAWQGDGRVNEKLFF
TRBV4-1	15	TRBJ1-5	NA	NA	TGCGCCAGCAGCCAGGGCAGGGGAAGCAATCAGCCCCAGCATTTT	CASSQGRGSNQPQHF
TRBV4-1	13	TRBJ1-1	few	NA	TGCGCCAGCAGCCAAGGTATGAACACTGAAGCTTTCTTT	CASSQGMNTEAFF
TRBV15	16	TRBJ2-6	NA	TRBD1	TGTGCCACCAGCGAGACAGGGGACTCTGGGGCCAACGTCCTGACTTTC	CATSETGDSGANVLTF
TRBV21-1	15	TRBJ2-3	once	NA	TGTGCCAGCAGGACGGACTCCCCTGGCACAGATACGCAGTATTTT	CASRTDSPGTDTQYF
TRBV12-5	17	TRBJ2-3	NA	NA	TGTGCTAGTGGCGGCTTGGGGGCGACCTTAGGCACAGATACGCAGTATTTT	CASGGLGATLGTDTQYF
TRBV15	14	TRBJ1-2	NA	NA	TGTGCCACCAGCAGAGAGGAGAGTCCCTATGGCTACACCTTC	CATSREESPYGYTF
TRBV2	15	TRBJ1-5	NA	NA	TGTGCCAGCAAACGCAGGTCGGGGGGCAATCAGCCCCAGCATTTT	CASKRRSGGNQPQHF
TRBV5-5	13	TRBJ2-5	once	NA	TGTGCCAGCAGCTGGACCCAGGCGGGGACCCAGTACTTC	CASSWTQAGTQYF
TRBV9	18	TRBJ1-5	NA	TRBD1	TGTGCCAGCAGCCCTGGACAGGGGCGCGGGGTTAGCAATCAGCCCCAGCATTTT	CASSPGQGRGVSNQPQHF
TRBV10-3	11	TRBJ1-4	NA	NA	TGTGCCATCGGCCTCGATGAAAAACTGTTTTTT	CAIGLDEKLFF
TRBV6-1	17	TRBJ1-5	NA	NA	TGTGCCAGCAGTGCAGGCGTTAACTGGGGGGGCAATCAGCCCCAGCATTTT	CASSAGVNWGGNQPQHF
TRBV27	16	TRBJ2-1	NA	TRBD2	TGTGCCAGCGGGACTTATAGCGGGGGCCAGGGAGGTGAGCAGTTCTTC	CASGTYSGGQGGEQFF
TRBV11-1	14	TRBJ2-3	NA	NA	TGTGCCAGCAGTTTTGGGACTCTCACAGATACGCAGTATTTT	CASSFGTLTDTQYF
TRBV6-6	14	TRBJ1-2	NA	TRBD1	TGTGCCAGCAGTTATCACGGAGGGGGCATTGGCTACACCTTC	CASSYHGGGIGYTF